The entry below describes one TCR beta chain. The antigen is unknown. Each CDR3 protein is one row after TCRdb ran MiXCR on the reads. The sample carries some 450,000 distinct CDR3 sequences, around 32% recorded once. The V end was cut by 1 base, the J end by 2 bases, with 11 bases between. The germline V gene encodes CDR1 SGHAT and CDR2 FQNNGV. The CDR3 covers 15 residues. This entry comes from a study of T cell repertoires in cytomegalovirus infection. Study-wide points: Dominant in the ex vivo response were TCR beta clonotypes restricted by HLA-C and specific for CMV.

The chain recombines TRBV11-2 with TRBJ2-5, with D possibly TRBD2 on 6 matching bases. Specimen: PBMCs. The sequence derives from a human donor in good health (CMV status not recorded). Some clones in this sample may be carry-over from other donors' samples. The CDR3 sequence: CASSLGAGKQETQYF. CDR3 bases: TGTGCCAGCAGCTTAGGTGCGGGGAAACAAGAGACCCAGTACTTC.